This TCR beta chain was obtained from a study of CD8 T cells in ankylosing spondylitis. Study results and limitations: The study identified a TCR beta motif of several highly homologous variants that appeared characteristic of ankylosing spondylitis blood. Both synovial fluid and blood in reactive arthritis had previously been reported to carry some motif variants.

TCRdb fed the 5' RACE reads into MiXCR, producing one record per CDR3 protein. This sample yields around 140,000 distinct CDR3 sequences, of which 10% to 12% are seen a single time; 4.1% belongs to the top ten. This CDR3 has 14 residues. Germline CDR1 SEHNR, CDR2 FQNEAQ (reference sequence). V was cut by 5 bases and J by 3 bases, with 10 bases left in between. This clonotype came up many times. Its antigen is unknown. Sample: blood, either unsorted or a sorted T cell fraction (not recorded which). The clonotype originates from a female donor with ankylosing spondylitis or in good health (not recorded which). V is TRBV7-9 and J is TRBJ2-2, with D unresolved. The CDR3 loop is CASSLDIYTGELFF. In DNA, the CDR3 is TGTGCCAGCAGCCTCGACATTTACACCGGGGAGCTGTTTTTT. Based on the CDR3 plus reference TRBV7-9 and TRBJ2-2, the full variable domain is DTGVSQNPRHKITKRGQNVTFRCDPISEHNRLYWYRQTLGQGPEFLTYFQNEAQLEKSRLLSDRFSAERPKGSFSTLEIQRTEQGDSAMYLCASSLDIYTGELFFGEGSRLTVL.